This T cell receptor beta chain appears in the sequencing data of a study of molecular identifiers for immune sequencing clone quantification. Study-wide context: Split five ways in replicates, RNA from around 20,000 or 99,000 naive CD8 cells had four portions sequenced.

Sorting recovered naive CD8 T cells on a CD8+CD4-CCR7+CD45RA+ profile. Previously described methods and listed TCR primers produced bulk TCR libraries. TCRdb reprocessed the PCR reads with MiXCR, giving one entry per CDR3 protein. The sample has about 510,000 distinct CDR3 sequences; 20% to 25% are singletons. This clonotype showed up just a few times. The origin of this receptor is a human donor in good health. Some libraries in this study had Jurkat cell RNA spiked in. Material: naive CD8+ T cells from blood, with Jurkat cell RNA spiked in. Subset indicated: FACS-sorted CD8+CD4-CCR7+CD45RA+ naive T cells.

The CDR3 DNA reads as TGTGCCAGCAGCTCCGGGACTAGACTGTGGGAGCAGTACTTC. Protein sequence: CASSSGTRLWEQYF. V usage is TRBV7-2 and J usage is TRBJ2-7, with 8 bases that match TRBD2. CDR3 length: 14 residues. CDR1 SGHTA and CDR2 FQGNSA come from the germline V gene. J was trimmed by 7 bases and V by 4 bases; bases with no gene match: 9. Variable domain in full (rest from reference TRBV7-2 and TRBJ2-7): GAGVSQSPSNKVTEKGKDVELRCDPISGHTALYWYRQSLGQGLEFLIYFQGNSAPDKSGLPSDRFSAERTGGSVSTLTIQRTQQEDSAVYLCASSSGTRLWEQYFGPGTRLTVT.